The present T cell receptor beta chain was sequenced within a study of blood T cell repertoires in COVID-19. At the level of the study: Spain, Italy and the United States supplied samples that represented acute and convalescent COVID-19. The cDNA or gDNA used as material had been derived from T cells, B-cell-depleted T cells, or PBMCs.

Authors' data handling: Reference gene primer amplification in the assay estimated nucleated cell counts. Generated by immunoSEQ multiplex PCR, the TCRdb table keeps only in-frame clones and is missing some. The V and J calls and clone size were taken over from that table, and D and trimming were inferred from the DNA. The table includes 430,000 or so clones, more than 70% detected once. Participant age was roughly 18 to 95 years, and participants resided in approximately 25 US areas. The sequencing sample was made of PBMCs or T cells enriched from blood (not recorded which). This TCR was sampled from a woman in her late teens or twenties who had been exposed to COVID-19.

The DNA for the CDR3 is TGCGCCAGCAGCCAAGATCCCTTACGGGGCGGTCTAGCGGTGAACACCGGGGAGCTGTTTTTT. Its protein product is CASSQDPLRGGLAVNTGELFF. The rearrangement links TRBV4-1 to TRBJ2-2; 7 bases agree with TRBD2. CDR1 is MGHRA, CDR2 YSYEKL, per germline. CDR3 length: 21 residues. The V gene end was trimmed by 0 bases and the J gene end by 1 base; junction bases not matched to a gene: 17.